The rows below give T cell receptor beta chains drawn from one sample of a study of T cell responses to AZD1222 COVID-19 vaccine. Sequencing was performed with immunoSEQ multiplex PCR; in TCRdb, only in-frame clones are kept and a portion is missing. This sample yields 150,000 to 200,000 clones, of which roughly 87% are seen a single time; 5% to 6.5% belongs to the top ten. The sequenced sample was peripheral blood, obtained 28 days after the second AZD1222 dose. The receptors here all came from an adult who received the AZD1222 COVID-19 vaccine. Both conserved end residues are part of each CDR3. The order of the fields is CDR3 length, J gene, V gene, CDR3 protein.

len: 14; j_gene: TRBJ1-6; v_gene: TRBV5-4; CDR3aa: CASSPRDIGSPLHF
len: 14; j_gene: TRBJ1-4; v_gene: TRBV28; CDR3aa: CASSSSSPNEKLFF
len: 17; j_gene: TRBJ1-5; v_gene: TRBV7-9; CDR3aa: CASSFIRQRGTNQPQHF
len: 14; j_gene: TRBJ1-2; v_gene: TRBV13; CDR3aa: CASSLTGTEGGYTF
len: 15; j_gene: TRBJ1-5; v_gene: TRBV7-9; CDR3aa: CASSLTTGPNQPQHF
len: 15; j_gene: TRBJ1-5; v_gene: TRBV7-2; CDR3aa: CASSLDRGRGQPQHF
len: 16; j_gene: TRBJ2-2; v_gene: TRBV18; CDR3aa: CASSPSAGESVGELFF
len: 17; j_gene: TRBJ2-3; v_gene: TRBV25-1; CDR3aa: CASSAEMGRSGTDTQYF
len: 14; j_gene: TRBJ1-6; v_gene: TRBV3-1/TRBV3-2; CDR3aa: CASTNGLGLSPLHF
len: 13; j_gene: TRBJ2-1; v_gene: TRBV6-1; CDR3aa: CASSHGAQNEQFF
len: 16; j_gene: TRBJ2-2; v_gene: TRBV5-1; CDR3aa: CASSLAGAGNTGELFF
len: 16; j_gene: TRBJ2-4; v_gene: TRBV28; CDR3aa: CASSRRGGIAKNIQYF
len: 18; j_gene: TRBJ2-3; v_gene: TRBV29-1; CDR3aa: CSVVAPGVPNLYTDTQYF
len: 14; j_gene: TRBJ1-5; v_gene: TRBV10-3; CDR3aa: CAISDSRLGQPQHF
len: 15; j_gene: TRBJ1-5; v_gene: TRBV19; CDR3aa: CASSMEGGSNQPQHF
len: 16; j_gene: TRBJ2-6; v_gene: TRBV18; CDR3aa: CASSPTGGSGANVLTF
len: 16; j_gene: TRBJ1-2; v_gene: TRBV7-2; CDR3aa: CASSPRTGIGSYGYTF
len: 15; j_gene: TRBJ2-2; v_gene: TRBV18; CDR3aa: CASSLTRDNTGELFF
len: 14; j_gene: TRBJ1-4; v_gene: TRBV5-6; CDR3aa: CASSQTGDREKLFF
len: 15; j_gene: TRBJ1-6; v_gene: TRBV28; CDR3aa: CASSRVDTNNSPLHF
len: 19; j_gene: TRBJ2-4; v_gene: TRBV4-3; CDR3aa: CASSQELPGALRAKNIQYF
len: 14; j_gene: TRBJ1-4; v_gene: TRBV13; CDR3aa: CASSLGGTREKLFF
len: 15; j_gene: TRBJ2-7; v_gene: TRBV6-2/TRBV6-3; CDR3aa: CASSPFLIGDYEQYF
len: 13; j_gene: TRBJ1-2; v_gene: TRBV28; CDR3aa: CASSSGQDYGYTF
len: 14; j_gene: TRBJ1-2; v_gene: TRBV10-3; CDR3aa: CAIRAGSTNYGYTF
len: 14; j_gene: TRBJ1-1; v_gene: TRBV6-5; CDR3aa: CASSFGGMNTEAFF
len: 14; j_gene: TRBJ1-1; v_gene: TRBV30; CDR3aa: CAWSVGSGVTEAFF
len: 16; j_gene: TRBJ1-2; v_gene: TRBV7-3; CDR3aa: CASSLGPGVYSGGYTF
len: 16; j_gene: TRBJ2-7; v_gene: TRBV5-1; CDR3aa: CASSIGGAGYIYEQYF
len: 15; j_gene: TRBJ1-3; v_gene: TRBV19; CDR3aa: CASVRDTFSGNTIYF
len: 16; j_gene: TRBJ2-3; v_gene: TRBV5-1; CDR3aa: CASSLAARASTDTQYF
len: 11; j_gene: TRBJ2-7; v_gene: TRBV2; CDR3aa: CASSEQGGQYF
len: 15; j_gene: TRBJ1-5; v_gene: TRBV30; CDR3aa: CAWSLGTGERQPQHF
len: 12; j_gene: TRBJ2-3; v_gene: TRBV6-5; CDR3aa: CASRARVDTQYF
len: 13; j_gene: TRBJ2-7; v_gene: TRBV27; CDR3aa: CASSTRSVGEQYF
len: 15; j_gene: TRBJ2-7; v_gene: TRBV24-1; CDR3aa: CATQGSTSGSYEQYF
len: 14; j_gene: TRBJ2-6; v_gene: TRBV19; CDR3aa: CASSTTGEVNVLTF
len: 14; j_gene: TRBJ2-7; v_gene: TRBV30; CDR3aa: CAWNGAGLSYEQYF
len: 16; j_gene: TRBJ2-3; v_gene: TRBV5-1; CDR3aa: CASSLGTRASTDTQYF
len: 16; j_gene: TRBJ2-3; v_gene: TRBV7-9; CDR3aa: CASSPSGTQRTDTQYF
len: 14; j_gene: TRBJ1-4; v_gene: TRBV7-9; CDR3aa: CASSSRGGGEKLFF
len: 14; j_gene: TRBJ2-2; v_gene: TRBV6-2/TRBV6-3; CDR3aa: CASSPDGNTGELFF
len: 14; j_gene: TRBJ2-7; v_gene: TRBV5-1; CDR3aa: CASSGVGQNYEQYF
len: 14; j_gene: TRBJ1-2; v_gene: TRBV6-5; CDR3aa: CASSLPGPTGGYTF
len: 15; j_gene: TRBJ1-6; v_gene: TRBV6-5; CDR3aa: CASSRGGGTTSPLHF